The rows below give T cell receptor beta chains drawn from one sample of a study of T cell repertoires in ileal Crohn's disease. Clones were sequenced by immunoSEQ multiplex PCR, and TCRdb holds only the in-frame ones, with some missing. The table records under 35,000 clones, 80% of them present only once. The sample consisted of ileal tissue. The source of these receptors is an adult with Crohn's disease. The CDR3 runs from the conserved cysteine through the conserved F or W.

>16|TRBV5-1
CASSAGSGRSYNEQFF
>13|TRBV30
CAWSVRGGTEAFF
>14|TRBV28
CASSRQGGAGGYTF
>13|TRBV7-2
CASSLAEVDGYTF
>16|TRBV10-2
CASSEGLAGGTNEQFF
>14|TRBV6-5
CASSGGGVGEKLFF
>16|TRBV4-3
CASSPGVAGGYNEQFF
>16|TRBV19
CASSIIIADSYNEQFF
>11|TRBV6-1
CANGLIYEQYF
>13|TRBV2
CASSVVRNTEAFF
>13|TRBV2
CATSEAMGTEAFF
>14|TRBV10-3
CAIRTGDSGNTIYF
>14|TRBV7-2
CASSRDRDGQPQHF
>14|TRBV11-1
CASSVTYSGNTIYF
>14|TRBV5-1
CASSGGGAVETQYF
>14|TRBV27
CASSLLAGVHEQFF
>15|TRBV7-2
CASSLARTERYGYTF
>14|TRBV11-2
CASSLNKGPAEQYF
>16|TRBV4-2
CASLRDRGDSNYGYTF
>15|TRBV30
CAWGRGPTNTGELFF
>13|TRBV30
CAWTGQANQPQHF
>13|TRBV2
CASSEGQGQPQHF
>14|TRBV2
CASSESGLRETQYF
>11|TRBV30
CAWSVRDRQYF
>16|TRBV27
CASSLGTGGRGAEAFF
>13|TRBV30
CAWSSQANSPLHF
>14|TRBV6-5
CASSYGTGTYGYTF
>13|TRBV9
CASSVAMEGEQYF
>13|TRBV30
CAWNFSPNTEAFF
>13|TRBV6-5
CASRPDITGELFF
>16|TRBV10-1
CASSPRVSGGPETQYF
>18|TRBV4-1
CASSPTPWTSGGRETQYF
>12|TRBV19
CASTTSGGGYTF
>16|TRBV4-1
CASSQDRTTSNQPQHF
>14|TRBV7-7
CASSLDRETDTQYF